This entry lists 11 T cell receptor beta chains sequenced from one sample in a study of blood T cell repertoires in COVID-19. The table came from immunoSEQ multiplex PCR; TCRdb's copy has only in-frame clones and leaves some out. The table includes about 140,000 clones, roughly 86% detected once. The sample was peripheral blood. Receptors were obtained from a woman in her sixties with acute or convalescent COVID-19.

J is TRBJ2-4 and V is TRBV5-1; 7 nucleotides line up with TRBD1. With 4 bases clipped from V and 7 bases from J, the junction kept 8 bases outside the gene matches. CDR1 is SGHRS and CDR2 is YFSETQ in the germline V gene. There are 14 residues in the CDR3. The CDR3 protein is CASSPRQGGNIQYF. Written as DNA, the CDR3 is TGCGCCAGCAGCCCCCGACAGGGTGGGAACATTCAGTACTTC.

The J gene is TRBJ1-5, the V gene TRBV6-5; TRBD1 aligns across 7 bases. Trimming cost V 7 bases and J 1 base; bases outside gene matches: 4. The germline gives CDR1 MNHEY, CDR2 SVGAGI. CDR3 length equals 14 residues. CDR3 residues: CASTEGASNQPQHF. The CDR3 coding sequence is TGTGCCAGCACCGAGGGGGCAAGCAATCAGCCCCAGCATTTT.

The chain uses TRBV18 and TRBJ1-1; 7 bases are shared with TRBD1. Per germline, CDR1 KGHSH and CDR2 LQKENI. This CDR3 region has 13 residues. The trim removed 5 bases at V and 4 bases at J, leaving 4 bases unmatched. The CDR3 sequence is CASSTDRATEAFF. The CDR3 region has the DNA TGTGCCAGCTCAACCGACAGGGCCACTGAAGCTTTCTTT.

The rearrangement uses TRBV12-3 or TRBV12-4 and TRBJ1-3; D gene unclear. The CDR3 extends over 12 amino acids. Trimming cost V 7 bases and J 3 bases, with 7 bases left between them. The CDR3 protein is CASINSGNTIYF. CDR3 DNA: TGTGCCAGCATTAACAGTGGAAACACCATATATTTT.

The chain couples TRBV3-1 (or the pseudogene TRBV3-2) to TRBJ1-2; possibly TRBD1 for D (5 bases). The CDR3 has 15 amino acids. Trimming shortened V by 0 bases and J by 0 bases, and 8 bases separated the two germline ends. Germline lookup yields CDR1 LGHDT and CDR2 YNNKEL (reference sequence). DNA of the CDR3: TGTGCCAGCAGCCAAGACTGGGGCCCTAACTATGGCTACACCTTC. This gives the protein CASSQDWGPNYGYTF.

This clone was recorded only once. This rearrangement joins TRBV5-1 to TRBJ1-1; D not certain. The CDR3 spans 15 residues. V was clipped by 4 bases and J by 1 base, with 14 bases between them. Germline lookup yields CDR1 SGHRS and CDR2 YFSETQ. CDR3 sequence (DNA): TGCGCCAGCAGCCTACTCGGAGGAACGAACACTGAAGCTTTCTTT. The encoded protein is CASSLLGGTNTEAFF.

V and J are TRBV12-3 or TRBV12-4 and TRBJ1-1; D is uncertain. The CDR3 length is 12 residues. Between the trimmed V and J ends, which lost 7 bases and 4 bases, there was a span of 10 bases. The CDR3: CASTRGSTEAFF. The DNA for the CDR3 is TGTGCCAGCACTCGAGGGTCCACTGAAGCTTTCTTT.

J is TRBJ2-5 and V is TRBV29-1; no clear D. This CDR3 is built from 15 residues. The V gene lost 2 bases and the J gene lost 7 bases, with 20 bases spanning the gap. Germline V gene sequence: CDR1 SQVTM, CDR2 ANQGSEA. The CDR3: CSVEWAHSPSRTQYF. CDR3 sequence (DNA): TGCAGCGTTGAATGGGCCCACTCCCCGTCAAGGACCCAGTACTTC.

This clone was picked up one time. CDR3 in DNA: TGTGCCAGCAGCAAAATAGCGTACTCCTACGAGCAGTACTTC. Translated, it gives CASSKIAYSYEQYF. This chain joins TRBV21-1 and TRBJ2-7; TRBD2, the table's D call, was not compared with the DNA. TRBV21-1 counts as a pseudogene. The CDR3 runs 14 residues.

V usage is TRBV30 and J usage is TRBJ1-1, with 7 bases identical to TRBD1. The CDR3 spans 14 residues. J was trimmed by 6 bases and V by 4 bases; bases with no gene match: 11. Per germline, CDR1 GTSNPN and CDR2 SVGIG (reference sequence). The CDR3 nucleotides read TGTGCCTGGACGAGGCAGGGGGATTTTGCTGAAGCTTTCTTT. Translation: CAWTRQGDFAEAFF.

The chain carries TRBV5-1 and TRBJ2-3, with TRBD2 as a possible D gene (5 bases). The CDR3 has 15 residues. Germline CDR1 reads SGHRS; CDR2 reads YFSETQ. Trimming left V 1 base short and J 2 bases short, with 11 bases between. The CDR3 nucleotides are TGCGCCAGCAGCTTGCGGTCCGGGAACACAGATACGCAGTATTTT. Translating it yields CASSLRSGNTDTQYF.